A single sample is the source of the 20 T cell receptor beta chains below, sequenced in a study of T cell changes during pregnancy in multiple sclerosis (dated by TCRdb to between 2018 and 2021). The library was prepared using the immunoSEQ multiplex PCR assay. TCRdb provides this immuneACCESS table in a form limited to in-frame rearrangements. Some clones are lacking; in checked studies, under half of them reflect an unresolved V gene, and why the rest are absent is not known. The table for this sample lists 65,000 to 85,000 clones; around 90% of them were counted only once. The ten largest clones capture approximately 1.4% of the sample. The specimen was peripheral blood, collected in the third trimester of pregnancy. These receptors were collected from a female donor with multiple sclerosis, enrolled in a pregnancy study.

V and J are TRBV30 and TRBJ2-3; 8 positions match TRBD1. The V and J ends lost 8 bases and 0 bases, in that order; junction bases with no gene match: 7. The CDR3 length is 14 residues. Germline-derived CDR1 and CDR2 are GTSNPN and SVGIG (reference sequence). CDR3 coding DNA: TGTGCCACAGACAGGGGTTCTAGCACAGATACGCAGTATTTT. Amino acids: CATDRGSSTDTQYF.

This clone was observed a single time. The chain is built from TRBV5-4 and TRBJ1-1, with 7 nucleotides matching TRBD1. The CDR3 covers 14 residues. Unmatched junction bases numbered 3, after V lost 4 bases and J lost 0 bases. CDR1 is SGHNT, CDR2 YYREEE, per germline (reference sequence). The CDR3 is CASSRGQMNTEAFF. CDR3 bases: TGTGCCAGCAGCCGGGGACAGATGAACACTGAAGCTTTCTTT.

A remark on this clone: The junction differs from germline at one of its ends, possibly a read error. The rearrangement joins TRBV7-9 to TRBJ1-2; 12 bases agree with TRBD1. This CDR3 region has 14 residues. CDR1 and CDR2 from the germline V gene are SEHNR and FQNEAQ (reference sequence). The CDR3 spells CASSLAAAGQGALF. The CDR3 DNA reads as TGTGCCAGCAGCTTAGCCGCCGCGGGACAGGGGGCCCTCTTC.

The table lists this clone with a count of one. This chain joins TRBV5-5 and TRBJ2-1; D ambiguous. V was cut by 1 base and J by 7 bases, with 6 bases left in between. CDR1 is SGHKS, CDR2 YYEKEE, per germline (reference sequence). There are 12 residues in the CDR3. For the CDR3, the DNA is TGTGCCAGCAGCTTGTCATCAAATGAGCAGTTCTTC. Translation gives CASSLSSNEQFF.

This clone was seen once. The chain couples TRBV7-8 to TRBJ1-2, with TRBD1 identical over 8 bases. The J segment lost 8 bases and the V segment lost 6 bases, leaving 8 bases of the junction unmatched. This CDR3 comprises 13 residues. Germline loops: CDR1 SGHVS, CDR2 FQNEAQ. The DNA for the CDR3 is TGTGCCAGCAGGCCTCCAGGGGGCACGGGCTACACCTTC. This sequence encodes CASRPPGGTGYTF.

V gene TRBV28 combines with J gene TRBJ1-2; D may be TRBD1 (5 bases). Trimming stripped 3 bases from V and 5 bases from J, with 10 bases between. CDR3 size: 13 residues. CDR1 and CDR2 (germline): MDHEN, SYDVKM. The CDR3 region has the DNA TGTGCCAGCAGTTTCGGGGGAGGGTATGGCTACACCTTC. Its translation: CASSFGGGYGYTF.

V is TRBV4-1 and J is TRBJ2-7; perhaps TRBD2 as D (6 bases). This CDR3 has 14 amino acids. Germline V gene data show CDR1 as MGHRA and CDR2 as YSYEKL. V lost 0 bases, J lost 4 bases, and 10 bases lay in between. The CDR3 spells CASSQDAGTYEQYF. For the CDR3, the DNA is TGCGCCAGCAGCCAAGACGCGGGGACGTACGAGCAGTACTTC.

This clone came up once. This chain links TRBV10-3 with TRBJ1-5, with a weak D call TRBD1 (5 bases). The germline gives CDR1 ENHRY, CDR2 SYGVKD. The CDR3 loop spans 14 amino acids. Trimming pared 4 bases from V and 1 base from J, leaving 8 bases between. CDR3 protein: CAISARDSNQPQHF. DNA of the CDR3: TGTGCCATCAGTGCGCGGGACAGCAATCAGCCCCAGCATTTT.

The chain couples TRBV11-2 to TRBJ1-2; D unclear. Germline lookup yields CDR1 SGHAT and CDR2 FQNNGV. V was pared by 5 bases and J by 3 bases, with 13 bases between. This CDR3 has 14 residues. The DNA of the CDR3 is TGTGCCAGCAGCCCCTTGGGCCAGGACTATGGCTACACCTTC. It codes for CASSPLGQDYGYTF.

The chain combines TRBV2 with TRBJ1-4, with 8 bases lining up with TRBD1. Trimming at V came to 10 bases and at J to 7 bases, leaving 8 bases not matched to a gene. Per germline, CDR1 SNHLY and CDR2 FYNNEI. CDR3 size: 13 residues. CDR3 bases: TGTGCCACAGATGGACAGGGACGTGAAAAACTGTTTTTT. Translated, it gives CATDGQGREKLFF.

This sequence joins TRBV15 and TRBJ1-1, with D uncertain. Per germline, CDR1 LNHNV and CDR2 YYDKDF (reference sequence). The CDR3 spans 13 residues. The germline V and J ends were trimmed by 0 bases and 8 bases, with 10 bases remaining between them. CDR3 residues: CATSRDLRAEAFF. The CDR3 DNA is TGTGCCACCAGCAGAGATTTGCGGGCAGAAGCTTTCTTT. The whole variable domain, remainder taken from reference TRBV15 and TRBJ1-1, is DAMVIQNPRYQVTQFGKPVTLSCSQTLNHNVMYWYQQKSSQAPKLLFHYYDKDFNNEADTPDNFQSRRPNTSFCFLDIRSPGLGDTAMYLCATSRDLRAEAFFGQGTRLTVV.

In its sample, this clone was seen once. The chain has TRBV5-1 and TRBJ2-1; 15 positions match TRBD2. V trimming: 0 bases; J trimming: 7 bases; junction bases outside the gene matches: 5. Germline CDR1 is SGHRS and CDR2 is YFSETQ. The CDR3 sequence is 17 residues long. The CDR3 sequence is CASSLAGTSGGWNEQFF. CDR3 DNA sequence: TGCGCCAGCAGCTTGGCCGGGACTAGCGGGGGGTGGAATGAGCAGTTCTTC.

The chain uses TRBV11-2 and TRBJ2-7; D unresolved. From germline, CDR1 is SGHAT and CDR2 FQNNGV. This CDR3 contains 15 residues. Trimming removed 2 bases at V and 2 bases at J, with 13 bases between. The CDR3: CASSLFRIGTYEQYF. The CDR3 nucleotides are TGTGCCAGCAGCTTATTCAGGATAGGCACCTACGAGCAGTACTTC.

This chain links TRBV6-5 with TRBJ1-6, with D perhaps TRBD1 (5 bases). The CDR3 spans 13 residues. Germline CDR1 and CDR2: MNHEY and SVGAGI. V lost 4 bases to trimming and J lost 7 bases, with 8 bases between them. CDR3 sequence (DNA): TGTGCCAGCAGTTTGCCAGGGAATTCACCCCTCCACTTT. It codes for CASSLPGNSPLHF.

The J gene is TRBJ1-1, the V gene TRBV4-1, with 7 bases lining up with TRBD1. The CDR3 loop spans 13 amino acids. Looked up from germline, CDR1 is MGHRA and CDR2 is YSYEKL. V trimming: 5 bases; J trimming: 3 bases; junction bases outside the gene matches: 3. The CDR3 bases are TGCGCCAGCAGCGACAGGGCATACACTGAAGCTTTCTTT. Protein product: CASSDRAYTEAFF.

The chain joins TRBV6-1 to TRBJ1-5; 9 bases are shared with TRBD1. The V gene end was trimmed by 10 bases and the J gene end by 5 bases; junction bases not matched to a gene: 3. Germline V gives CDR1 MNHNS, CDR2 SASEGT. This CDR3 is built from 12 residues. CDR3 loop: CATGTGHQPQHF. CDR3 in DNA: TGTGCCACAGGGACAGGGCATCAGCCCCAGCATTTT.

CDR3 in DNA: TGTGCCTGGAGTGGAGGGTTGTCTGAAGCTTTCTTT. Protein product: CAWSGGLSEAFF. This chain connects TRBV30 to TRBJ1-1; D remains unclear. The V and J ends lost 1 base and 6 bases respectively, with 9 bases between them. The CDR3 is 12 amino acids. CDR1 and CDR2 (germline): GTSNPN, SVGIG (reference sequence).

The rearrangement uses TRBV19 and TRBJ2-5; 11 bases match TRBD2. J lost 2 bases, V lost 4 bases, and 9 bases had no gene match. The CDR3 is made up of 17 amino acids. Per germline, CDR1 LNHDA and CDR2 SQIVND (reference sequence). The CDR3 loop reads CASSTTLAGGRQETQYF. As DNA, the CDR3 is TGTGCCAGTAGTACAACGTTAGCGGGGGGGCGACAAGAGACCCAGTACTTC.

This clone appeared once. The rearrangement uses TRBV5-1 and TRBJ2-7, with TRBD1 as a possible D gene (6 bases). The CDR3 covers 15 residues. In germline, CDR1 is SGHRS, CDR2 YFSETQ. Deletions cut 4 bases from V and 0 bases from J, with 14 bases between. Here the CDR3 DNA reads TGCGCCAGCAGCGAGGACAGCTTTTACTCCTACGAGCAGTACTTC. It yields the protein CASSEDSFYSYEQYF.

The chain combines TRBV10-3 with TRBJ1-4; D might be TRBD1 (5 bases). V lost 6 bases, J lost 0 bases, and 14 bases lay in between. Germline CDR1 ENHRY, CDR2 SYGVKD. This CDR3 has 16 amino acids. CDR3 sequence reads: CAISPDWGATNEKLFF. DNA for the CDR3: TGTGCCATCAGCCCAGACTGGGGGGCAACTAATGAAAAACTGTTTTTT.